A selection of T cell receptor beta chains follows, all from one sample in a study of T cell changes during pregnancy in multiple sclerosis. This table comes from immunoSEQ multiplex PCR, and its TCRdb copy is limited to in-frame clones, with some not included. Seen here are 40,000 to 50,000 clones, 85% to 95% observed once, and the top ten hold about 7%. The sample was CD8+ T cells from peripheral blood mononuclear cells, taken in the third trimester of pregnancy. The receptor set was obtained from a female donor with multiple sclerosis, enrolled in a pregnancy study. CDR3s include the opening cysteine and the closing phenylalanine or tryptophan. D genes are given only for firm matches. Size is stated for part of the rows, as once, few or many counts, or as a class when the clone is expanded.

d_call,j_call,v_call,clone_size,cdr3_nt,cdr3_aa
TRBD1,TRBJ1-1,TRBV5-8,-,TGTGCCAGCAAGGCAGGGACAGGCAGTTACACTGAAGCTTTCTTT,CASKAGTGSYTEAFF
TRBD2,TRBJ2-1,TRBV11-2,-,TGTGCCAGCAGCTGGGGACTAGAATTTGAGCAGTTCTTC,CASSWGLEFEQFF
-,TRBJ2-7,TRBV5-1,-,TGCGCCAGCAGCTTGGGTCAGGGTCCCTACGAGCAGTACTTC,CASSLGQGPYEQYF
-,TRBJ1-5,TRBV27,-,TGTGCCAGCGGGGCCACCCAGGTCAATCAGCCCCAGCATTTT,CASGATQVNQPQHF
TRBD2,TRBJ2-3,TRBV7-3,-,TGTGCCAGCAGCTTAACAGGGGAGGGAGATACGCAGTATTTT,CASSLTGEGDTQYF
-,TRBJ2-7,TRBV6-4,-,TGTGCCAGCAGAGGAGGAGGGGTTCAGTACTTC,CASRGGGVQYF
-,TRBJ2-5,TRBV4-3,-,TGCGCCAGCAGCCAAGCACAGGGCTTCCAAGAGACCCAGTACTTC,CASSQAQGFQETQYF
TRBD1,TRBJ1-2,TRBV7-9,-,TGTGCCAGCAGCTGGGCTGGGACAGCTAACTATGGCTACACCTTC,CASSWAGTANYGYTF
-,TRBJ2-3,TRBV7-3,-,TGTGCCAGCAGCTTTCGGACGGGAGGCACAGATACGCAGTATTTT,CASSFRTGGTDTQYF
TRBD2,TRBJ2-1,TRBV19,few,TGTGCCAGTACTTTAAGCGGGGGCAATGAGCAGTTCTTC,CASTLSGGNEQFF
-,TRBJ2-1,TRBV19,-,TGTGCCAGTAGTATTAGGGAGGAGGATGAGCAGTTCTTC,CASSIREEDEQFF
-,TRBJ1-1,TRBV10-1,-,TGCGCCAGCAGTGGATCGGACAGTTGGGACACTGAAGCTTTCTTT,CASSGSDSWDTEAFF
TRBD2,TRBJ2-1,TRBV25-1,-,TGTGCCAGCAGTGACCACCACGCGGGAGGTTTTGGCAATGAGCAGTTCTTC,CASSDHHAGGFGNEQFF
-,TRBJ1-2,TRBV13,-,TGTGCCAGCAGCTTAGCCCAGGGGAAAGCTAACTATGGCTACACCTTC,CASSLAQGKANYGYTF
TRBD2,TRBJ2-7,TRBV11-2,once,TGTGCCAGCAGCCTAACCTCGGCGGGGGGATTCTACGAGCAGTACTTC,CASSLTSAGGFYEQYF
TRBD1,TRBJ2-7,TRBV5-6,-,TGTGCCAGCAGCTTTGAGACAGGGGGCGCGTCCTACGAGCAGTACTTC,CASSFETGGASYEQYF
-,TRBJ2-5,TRBV7-2,-,TGTGCCAGCAGCCCGGACAACCGGGAGACCCAGTACTTC,CASSPDNRETQYF
-,TRBJ2-1,TRBV11-3,-,TGTGCCAGCAGCTTAGAATTAGCCGTCCTAGGGGCCTACAATGAGCAGTTCTTC,CASSLELAVLGAYNEQFF
TRBD2,TRBJ2-1,TRBV6-5,-,TGTGCCAGCAGTTCCGGGACTAGCGGGGGCTACAATGAGCAGTTCTTC,CASSSGTSGGYNEQFF
TRBD2,TRBJ2-2,TRBV30,-,TGTGCCTGGGGCGCGGGGGTGCACACCGGGGAGCTGTTTTTT,CAWGAGVHTGELFF
TRBD2,TRBJ2-1,TRBV28,-,TGTGCCACCATCCCCCTAGCGGGCTCCTACAATGAGCAGTTCTTC,CATIPLAGSYNEQFF
TRBD2,TRBJ2-1,TRBV29-1,-,TGCAGCGCCACCAGCGGGAGGGCCTTCAATGAGCAGTTCTTC,CSATSGRAFNEQFF
TRBD1,TRBJ1-3,TRBV19,-,TGTGCCAGTAGTATGGTGACAGGGAGCTCTGGAAACACCATATATTTT,CASSMVTGSSGNTIYF
-,TRBJ2-7,TRBV7-6,-,TGTGCCAGCAGCTTATCTCCAGCGGAAAGCCCCAGCGAGCAGTACTTC,CASSLSPAESPSEQYF
-,TRBJ2-7,TRBV6-5,-,TGTGCCAGCAGTTACCTTTACGAGCAGTACTTC,CASSYLYEQYF
-,TRBJ1-5,TRBV14,-,TGTGCCAGCAGCTCTACCCAGGGAATACCAAGCGCCTTGAGCAATCAGCCCCAGCATTTT,CASSSTQGIPSALSNQPQHF
-,TRBJ1-1,TRBV6-1,-,TGTGCCAGCGGAGGAAGACACCGTACGGGAGATGAAGCTTTCTTT,CASGGRHRTGDEAFF
TRBD1,TRBJ1-1,TRBV27,-,TGTGCCAGCAGTTTGGACAGGTTGAACACTGAAGCTTTCTTT,CASSLDRLNTEAFF
-,TRBJ2-7,TRBV27,-,TGTGCCAGCAGCCTAGAGGGCCTAAGAGAGCAGTACTTC,CASSLEGLREQYF
-,TRBJ1-1,TRBV4-3,-,TGCGCCAGCAGCCAGGGGGGACTGGGGGGGAACACTGAAGCTTTCTTT,CASSQGGLGGNTEAFF
-,TRBJ2-2,TRBV6-6,-,TGTGCCAGCAGTTACGCGGCCACCGGGGAGCTGTTTTTT,CASSYAATGELFF
-,TRBJ1-5,TRBV11-2,-,TGTGCCAGCAGCTTAGCCGGGGGAAGCAATCAGCCCCAGCATTTT,CASSLAGGSNQPQHF
TRBD1,TRBJ1-1,TRBV19,once,TGTGCCAGTAGTATTACGACAGGGTTTGAAGCTTTCTTT,CASSITTGFEAFF
TRBD1,TRBJ1-2,TRBV30,-,TGTGCCTGGAGCACCGGGACAGGGGTTGGCTACACCTTC,CAWSTGTGVGYTF
-,TRBJ2-3,TRBV28,-,TGTGCCAGCAGCTACTATAGGGGGGGCGAAGGAGATACGCAGTATTTT,CASSYYRGGEGDTQYF
-,TRBJ2-5,TRBV28,-,TGTGCCAGCAGTTATACAGGGTTAGCGGAGACCCAGTACTTC,CASSYTGLAETQYF
-,TRBJ1-1,TRBV14,-,TGTGCCAGCAGCCACGCGGTTGGCACTGAAGCTTTCTTT,CASSHAVGTEAFF
TRBD2,TRBJ2-1,TRBV4-1,-,TGCGCCAGCAGCCAAGTGGGGGTAGCGGGAGGTCAGGATGAGCAGTTCTTC,CASSQVGVAGGQDEQFF
-,TRBJ1-4,TRBV21-1,-,-,CASSKVGRGAPHNEKLFF
TRBD1,TRBJ1-5,TRBV19,once,TGTGCCAGTAGTCCTACAGGGGGACCCTATCAGCCCCAGCATTTT,CASSPTGGPYQPQHF
TRBD1,TRBJ2-7,TRBV7-9,-,TGTGCCAGCAGCGGCGACGGGACAGGCAATGCCTACGAGCAGTACTTC,CASSGDGTGNAYEQYF